Below are 32 T cell receptor beta chains sequenced from a single sample in a study of CD8 T cells in Susac syndrome. An input of about 0.45 to 1 ug of RNA was subjected to reverse transcription using random hexamers. TCRdb called the immunoSEQ multiplex PCR reads again in MiXCR, with one record for every CDR3 protein. The profile shows around 180,000 distinct CDR3 sequences, about 93% of them singletons. Sequencing used CD4+ T cells from PBMCs. These receptors all come from a human donor with multiple sclerosis.

V and J are TRBV5-1 and TRBJ2-1; maybe TRBD1 (5 bases). The length of the CDR3 is 16 residues. From germline, CDR1 is SGHRS and CDR2 YFSETQ. V was clipped by 4 bases and J by 1 base, with 15 bases between them. The DNA of the CDR3 is TGCGCCAGCAGCCTCCAACCTTCAGGGTCCTACAATGAGCAGTTCTTC. It encodes CASSLQPSGSYNEQFF. The full variable domain, its missing parts supplied by reference TRBV5-1 and TRBJ2-1, is KAGVTQTPRYLIKTRGQQVTLSCSPISGHRSVSWYQQTPGQGLQFLFEYFSETQRNKGNFPGRFSGRQFSNSRSEMNVSTLELGDSALYLCASSLQPSGSYNEQFFGPGTRLTVL.

Comment on this clonotype: A much larger clone sits a single nucleotide away, making a read error possible. This chain joins TRBV6-2 or TRBV6-3 and TRBJ1-1; D perhaps matches TRBD1 (6 bases). The V end lost 6 bases, the J end lost 1 base, and 9 bases lay between the germline ends. Germline V gene sequence: CDR1 MNHEY, CDR2 SVGEGT. There are 13 residues in the CDR3. Here the CDR3 DNA reads TGTGCCAGCAGGTCACAGGGGAACACTGAAGCTTTCTTT. It translates to CASRSQGNTEAFF.

The rearrangement joins TRBV9 to TRBJ1-1; 8 nucleotides line up with TRBD1. Germline V CDR1 and CDR2: SGDLS, YYNGEE. CDR3 length equals 17 residues. V lost 0 bases, J lost 5 bases, and 12 bases stayed unmatched. The CDR3 DNA sequence: TGTGCCAGCAGCGTAGGAGTGACAGGGGTGGGAGCGACTGAAGCTTTCTTT. It is translated as CASSVGVTGVGATEAFF.

V usage is TRBV7-9 and J usage is TRBJ1-2, with TRBD1 matching over 11 bases. Losses at the gene ends were 7 bases for V and 1 base for J; bases not matched to a gene: 5. This CDR3 region has 15 residues. CDR1 SEHNR and CDR2 FQNEAQ come from the germline V gene (reference sequence). The CDR3 nucleotides read TGTGCCAGCACCTCGGACAGGGGGCTTAACTATGGCTACACCTTC. This translates into CASTSDRGLNYGYTF.

The chain combines TRBV3-1 with TRBJ1-2, with D perhaps matching TRBD1 (6 bases). Germline-derived CDR1 and CDR2 are LGHDT and YNNKEL (reference sequence). The CDR3 length is 15 residues. V lost 4 bases to trimming and J lost 0 bases, with 12 bases between them. The CDR3 DNA sequence: TGTGCCAGCAGCCGAGCCGGGACAACTAACTATGGCTACACCTTC. Translation gives CASSRAGTTNYGYTF.

The V call is TRBV7-8, the J call TRBJ1-6; perhaps TRBD1 as D (5 bases). V lost 5 bases to trimming and J lost 9 bases, with 17 bases between them. This CDR3 contains 15 residues. In germline, CDR1 is SGHVS, CDR2 FQNEAQ. CDR3 in DNA: TGTGCCAGCAGCCCCAAGGGGTGGACGACTTCACCCCTCCACTTT. This encodes CASSPKGWTTSPLHF.

This clonotype has a single count. The rearrangement uses TRBV30 and TRBJ2-6, with D hard to call. The CDR3 extends over 14 amino acids. The germline V and J ends were trimmed by 3 bases and 1 base, with 7 bases remaining between them. Germline V gene data show CDR1 as GTSNPN and CDR2 as SVGIG (reference sequence). The CDR3 DNA follows: TGTGCCTGGAGCATCAGTTCTGGGGCCAACGTCCTGACTTTC. Protein product: CAWSISSGANVLTF. Filled out from reference TRBV30 and TRBJ2-6, the complete variable domain reads SQTIHQWPATLVQPVGSPLSLECTVEGTSNPNLYWYRQAAGRGLQLLFYSVGIGQISSEVPQNLSASRPQDRQFILSSKKLLLSDSGFYLCAWSISSGANVLTFGAGSRLTVL.

V is TRBV12-3 or TRBV12-4 and J is TRBJ1-2; no clear D. The CDR3 extends over 11 amino acids. V lost 8 bases and J lost 7, with 11 bases in between. Written as DNA, the CDR3 is TGTGCCAGCTCCGCATCGGGTGGCTACACCTTC. This gives the protein CASSASGGYTF.

The chain uses TRBV10-3 and TRBJ2-3, with 8 bases fitting TRBD2. Trimming cost V 7 bases and J 0 bases; bases outside gene matches: 3. The CDR3 extends over 14 amino acids. Germline V gene sequence: CDR1 ENHRY, CDR2 SYGVKD. CDR3 region: CAITSGLSTDTQYF. CDR3 sequence (DNA): TGTGCCATCACTAGCGGGCTTAGCACAGATACGCAGTATTTT.

This clonotype was observed a single time. V usage is TRBV5-4 and J usage is TRBJ2-3; a possible D gene is TRBD2 (6 bases). The germline gives CDR1 SGHNT, CDR2 YYREEE (reference sequence). The CDR3 runs 15 residues. Trimming cost V 4 bases and J 1 base, with 13 bases left between them. This CDR3 reads CASSRDSPRTDTQYF. The CDR3 DNA reads TGTGCCAGCAGCCGGGACTCTCCGCGCACAGATACGCAGTATTTT.

The chain combines TRBV24-1 with TRBJ1-5; TRBD1 matches at 8 bases. V shed 10 bases and J 2 bases; nucleotides not matched to a gene: 3. The CDR3 spans 13 residues. The germline V gene encodes CDR1 KGHDR and CDR2 SFDVKD. CDR3 DNA sequence: TGTGCCACAGCAGGGGGCGGCAATCAGCCCCAGCATTTT. Protein sequence: CATAGGGNQPQHF.

The gene calls are TRBV18 and TRBJ2-2; no clear D gene. The CDR3 contains 14 residues. Trimming left V 3 bases short and J 1 base short, with 6 bases between. CDR1 is KGHSH and CDR2 is LQKENI in the germline V gene. CDR3 in amino acids: CASSPPKNTGELFF. The CDR3 coding sequence is TGTGCCAGCTCACCGCCAAAGAACACCGGGGAGCTGTTTTTT.

This clonotype has a single count. The chain is built from TRBV28 and TRBJ2-7, with TRBD2 as a possible D gene (5 bases). Germline lookup yields CDR1 MDHEN and CDR2 SYDVKM. The CDR3 loop spans 14 amino acids. V gave up 6 bases and J gave up 2 bases, with 14 bases separating them. CDR3 sequence: CASRGRPMAYEQYF. CDR3 sequence (DNA): TGTGCCAGCAGAGGGAGACCTATGGCCTACGAGCAGTACTTC.

This chain joins TRBV6-1 and TRBJ1-2; 9 bases fit TRBD1. V dropped 6 bases and J dropped 6; count of bases not matched to a gene: 5. Germline V gene sequence: CDR1 MNHNS, CDR2 SASEGT. This CDR3 region has 13 residues. CDR3 region: CASSRTGEDGYTF. The CDR3, as DNA: TGTGCCAGCAGCCGGACAGGGGAGGATGGCTACACCTTC.

The chain recombines TRBV10-2 with TRBJ1-6; D is unresolved. Per germline, CDR1 WSHSY and CDR2 SAAADI. With 7 bases removed from V and 8 bases from J, the gap between germline ends came to 12 bases. The CDR3 contains 13 residues. In nucleotides, the CDR3 is TGCGCCAGCATGGGCAGGTGGGATTCACCCCTCCACTTT. Protein product: CASMGRWDSPLHF.

The J gene is TRBJ2-1, the V gene TRBV20-1; D is perhaps TRBD1 or TRBD2 (5 bases each). Germline CDR1 DFQATT, CDR2 SNEGSKA (reference sequence). The CDR3 is 12 amino acids. V lost 3 bases, J lost 6 bases, and 9 bases lay in between. The CDR3 DNA reads TGCAGTGCTAGGGGACCCCTCAATGAGCAGTTCTTC. It specifies CSARGPLNEQFF.

The table lists this clonotype with a count of one. This sequence joins TRBV5-4 and TRBJ2-7, with D possibly matching TRBD2 (5 bases). Germline V CDR1 and CDR2: SGHNT, YYREEE (reference sequence). V lost 0 bases to trimming and J lost 4 bases, with 11 bases between them. The CDR3 runs to 14 residues. CDR3 nucleotides: TGTGCCAGCAGCTTGGGCCACGGGGTTTACGAGCAGTACTTC. Its protein is CASSLGHGVYEQYF.

The chain uses TRBV5-1 and TRBJ2-1; 16 bases align to TRBD2. V shed 3 bases, J shed 10 bases, and the junction held 4 bases outside the gene matches. The CDR3 has 15 residues. CDR1 is SGHRS, CDR2 YFSETQ, per germline. The CDR3 reads CASSSGLAGGGEQFF. The CDR3 DNA is TGCGCCAGCAGCTCGGGACTAGCGGGAGGGGGGGAGCAGTTCTTC.

The chain joins TRBV7-8 to TRBJ2-1; TRBD2 is a possible D gene (7 bases). Per germline, CDR1 SGHVS and CDR2 FQNEAQ. CDR3 length equals 14 residues. The V end was cut by 1 base, the J end by 6 bases, with 10 bases between. In DNA form, the CDR3 reads TGTGCCAGCAGCTTAGGAAGGGGGGGCAATGAGCAGTTCTTC. It specifies CASSLGRGGNEQFF.

The chain is built from TRBV27 and TRBJ1-1; 9 bases fit TRBD1. Germline V gives CDR1 MNHEY, CDR2 SMNVEV (reference sequence). The CDR3 consists of 15 residues. Trimming removed 8 bases from V and 3 bases from J; junction bases left unmatched: 10. CDR3 sequence: CASRTGGAGYTEAFF. The CDR3 bases are TGTGCCAGCCGCACAGGGGGCGCGGGGTACACTGAAGCTTTCTTT.

The V and J genes are TRBV27 and TRBJ2-6; no reliable D call. The V and J ends lost 3 bases and 4 bases respectively, with 10 bases between them. The CDR3 is 15 residues long. The germline V gene encodes CDR1 MNHEY and CDR2 SMNVEV (reference sequence). This chain's CDR3 is CASSFSQHGANVLTF. DNA of the CDR3: TGTGCCAGCAGTTTCTCTCAACACGGGGCCAACGTCCTGACTTTC.

V is TRBV6-2 or TRBV6-3 and J is TRBJ2-4, with a tentative D call TRBD2 (6 bases). The germline CDR1 and CDR2 sequences are MNHEY and SVGEGT. V gave up 2 bases and J gave up 4 bases, with 12 bases separating them. The CDR3 loop spans 15 amino acids. This CDR3 is CASSYPRAGKNIQYF. The CDR3 bases are TGTGCCAGCAGTTACCCTCGGGCGGGAAAAAACATTCAGTACTTC.

The chain is built from TRBV30 and TRBJ1-3; D ambiguous. CDR1 and CDR2 from the germline V gene are GTSNPN and SVGIG (reference sequence). This CDR3 has 13 amino acids. V was pared by 3 bases and J by 1 base, with 7 bases between. CDR3 nucleotides: TGTGCCTGGAGCTACACTTCTGGAAACACCATATATTTT. Translation: CAWSYTSGNTIYF. Variable domain in full (rest from reference TRBV30 and TRBJ1-3): SQTIHQWPATLVQPVGSPLSLECTVEGTSNPNLYWYRQAAGRGLQLLFYSVGIGQISSEVPQNLSASRPQDRQFILSSKKLLLSDSGFYLCAWSYTSGNTIYFGEGSWLTVV.

The V call is TRBV9, the J call TRBJ1-1, with 9 bases lining up with TRBD1. The CDR3 extends over 15 amino acids. With V trimmed by 0 bases and J by 5 bases, 5 bases remained unmatched. The germline V gene has CDR1 SGDLS and CDR2 YYNGEE. CDR3 protein: CASSVGGQGVTEAFF. DNA for the CDR3: TGTGCCAGCAGCGTAGGGGGACAGGGAGTGACTGAAGCTTTCTTT.

The gene calls are TRBV24-1 and TRBJ2-7, with 7 bases lining up with TRBD2. Trimming at V came to 4 bases and at J to 1 base, leaving 3 bases not matched to a gene. The CDR3 is 14 amino acids. Germline V gives CDR1 KGHDR, CDR2 SFDVKD. The CDR3 DNA sequence: TGTGCCACCAGTGACGGAGCGGGATCCTACGAGCAGTACTTC. Translating gives CATSDGAGSYEQYF.

The chain joins TRBV15 to TRBJ2-1, with 10 bases matching TRBD2. The CDR3 consists of 16 residues. V was pared by 0 bases and J by 7 bases, with 6 bases of the junction left unmatched. Germline loops: CDR1 LNHNV, CDR2 YYDKDF (reference sequence). The CDR3 is CATSRDSGRRANEQFF. In DNA form, the CDR3 reads TGTGCCACCAGCAGAGATAGCGGGAGGAGGGCTAATGAGCAGTTCTTC.

The rearrangement joins TRBV5-4 to TRBJ2-2; D is unclear. Trimming pared 7 bases from V and 0 bases from J, leaving 13 bases between. CDR1 is SGHNT and CDR2 is YYREEE in the germline V gene (reference sequence). CDR3 length: 15 amino acids. The CDR3 coding sequence is TGTGCCAGCGGTATGAGCGTCCCGAACACCGGGGAGCTGTTTTTT. This gives the protein CASGMSVPNTGELFF.

The chain couples TRBV3-1 to TRBJ1-5, with unresolved D. This CDR3 has 14 amino acids. Trimming left V 1 base short and J 4 bases short, with 8 bases between. The germline V gene has CDR1 LGHDT and CDR2 YNNKEL (reference sequence). This CDR3 is CASSQGALNQPQHF. The CDR3 nucleotides are TGTGCCAGCAGCCAAGGGGCACTTAATCAGCCCCAGCATTTT.

The chain has TRBV2 and TRBJ2-1; D is unresolved. V lost 5 bases and J lost 3, with 14 bases in between. Germline V CDR1 and CDR2: SNHLY, FYNNEI. CDR3 length: 15 residues. The CDR3 loop reads CASSRSGSFYNEQFF. In nucleotides, the CDR3 is TGTGCCAGCAGTCGATCCGGATCTTTCTACAATGAGCAGTTCTTC.

The chain recombines TRBV14 with TRBJ1-1; possible D gene TRBD1, 5 bases. Per germline, CDR1 SGHDN and CDR2 FVKESK. The V and J ends lost 0 bases and 0 bases respectively, with 17 bases between them. The CDR3 sequence is 18 residues long. CDR3 sequence reads: CASSQDMYGTHLNTEAFF. In DNA, the CDR3 is TGTGCCAGCAGCCAAGATATGTACGGGACGCATCTGAACACTGAAGCTTTCTTT.

The chain uses TRBV19 and TRBJ2-7; 9 bases map to TRBD2. This CDR3 is built from 14 residues. V was clipped by 3 bases and J by 3 bases; unmatched bases: 3. Germline assignment: CDR1 LNHDA and CDR2 SQIVND (reference sequence). The CDR3 reads CASSMGAGGYEQYF. The CDR3 DNA reads as TGTGCCAGTAGTATGGGAGCGGGGGGCTACGAGCAGTACTTC. Drawing the rest from reference TRBV19 and TRBJ2-7, the complete variable domain is DGGITQSPKYLFRKEGQNVTLSCEQNLNHDAMYWYRQDPGQGLRLIYYSQIVNDFQKGDIAEGYSVSREKKESFPLTVTSAQKNPTAFYLCASSMGAGGYEQYFGPGTRLTVT.

The chain has TRBV2 and TRBJ1-1, with D possibly TRBD1 on 6 matching bases. The CDR3 is made up of 15 amino acids. V gave up 1 base and J gave up 7 bases, with 16 bases separating them. Looked up from germline, CDR1 is SNHLY and CDR2 is FYNNEI. The CDR3 protein is CASSEVSRGAYEAFF. Written as DNA, the CDR3 is TGTGCCAGCAGTGAAGTTTCCAGGGGAGCCTATGAAGCTTTCTTT.